One and the same sample provided the 8 T cell receptor beta chains below, sequenced in a study of T cell responses to AZD1222 COVID-19 vaccine. Data came from immunoSEQ multiplex PCR; TCRdb stores just in-frame clones and leaves some out. The sample shows fewer than 180,000 clones, about nine tenths of them seen only once. Sequences were derived from peripheral blood, sampled 28 days after the second AZD1222 dose. These receptors were obtained from an adult who received the AZD1222 COVID-19 vaccine.

The chain recombines TRBV12-3 or TRBV12-4 with TRBJ2-3; D is unresolved. The V end lost 4 bases, the J end lost 2 bases, and 4 bases lay between the germline ends. The CDR3 contains 12 residues. In DNA, the CDR3 is TGTGCCAGCAGTTATAACACAGATACGCAGTATTTT. Amino acids: CASSYNTDTQYF.

The chain links TRBV2 to TRBJ1-5; 9 bases line up with TRBD1. Losses at the gene ends were 0 bases for V and 9 bases for J; bases not matched to a gene: 9. Per the germline V gene, CDR1 is SNHLY and CDR2 is FYNNEI. The CDR3 is made up of 16 amino acids. In DNA form, the CDR3 reads TGTGCCAGCAGTGAAGCGGGACAGGGTACCGGGGGGCCCCAGCATTTT. The encoded protein is CASSEAGQGTGGPQHF.

This chain joins TRBV9 and TRBJ1-1, with D possibly matching TRBD1 (5 bases). Trimming stripped 0 bases from V and 2 bases from J, with 17 bases between. The germline V gene has CDR1 SGDLS and CDR2 YYNGEE. The CDR3 has 17 amino acids. CDR3 DNA: TGTGCCAGCAGCGTAGATCCCCCAGGGATGATCAACACTGAAGCTTTCTTT. It codes for CASSVDPPGMINTEAFF.

The V gene is TRBV21-1, the J gene TRBJ2-7. TRBV21-1 is assigned pseudogene status. The CDR3 is 13 amino acids. The CDR3 is CASSKGIGYEQYF. DNA for the CDR3: TGTGCCAGCAGCAAAGGGATAGGTTACGAGCAGTACTTC.

The chain uses TRBV7-9 and TRBJ1-4, with 8 bases matching TRBD1. After removal of 5 bases from V and 5 bases from J, the junction contained 4 bases not matched to a gene. CDR1 and CDR2 (germline): SEHNR, FQNEAQ (reference sequence). The CDR3 sequence is 14 residues long. DNA for the CDR3: TGTGCCAGCAGCGGGACAGGCGCGAATGAAAAACTGTTTTTT. Residues: CASSGTGANEKLFF.

This chain links TRBV15 with TRBJ2-3; D remains unclear. Germline assignment: CDR1 LNHNV and CDR2 YYDKDF (reference sequence). The CDR3 has 12 amino acids. V lost 3 bases and J lost 4, with 5 bases in between. The CDR3 reads CATSRTPDTQYF. CDR3 DNA sequence: TGTGCCACCAGCAGGACGCCAGATACGCAGTATTTT. Supplemented by reference TRBV15 and TRBJ2-3, the full variable domain reads DAMVIQNPRYQVTQFGKPVTLSCSQTLNHNVMYWYQQKSSQAPKLLFHYYDKDFNNEADTPDNFQSRRPNTSFCFLDIRSPGLGDTAMYLCATSRTPDTQYFGPGTRLTVL.

V and J are TRBV6-5 and TRBJ1-2; no firm D call. Germline V gives CDR1 MNHEY, CDR2 SVGAGI. The V and J ends lost 6 bases and 4 bases respectively, with 15 bases between them. The CDR3 has 14 residues. The CDR3 region is CASRGNMNLYGYTF. CDR3 in DNA: TGTGCCAGCAGGGGGAACATGAACCTCTATGGCTACACCTTC.

This chain links TRBV28 with TRBJ2-6; 8 nucleotides align to TRBD1. After removal of 6 bases from V and 1 base from J, the junction contained 5 bases not matched to a gene. Germline V lookup: CDR1 MDHEN, CDR2 SYDVKM. The CDR3 runs to 16 residues. The CDR3 is CASRVRGPSGANVLTF. Written as DNA, the CDR3 is TGTGCCAGCAGGGTCAGGGGGCCGTCTGGGGCCAACGTCCTGACTTTC.